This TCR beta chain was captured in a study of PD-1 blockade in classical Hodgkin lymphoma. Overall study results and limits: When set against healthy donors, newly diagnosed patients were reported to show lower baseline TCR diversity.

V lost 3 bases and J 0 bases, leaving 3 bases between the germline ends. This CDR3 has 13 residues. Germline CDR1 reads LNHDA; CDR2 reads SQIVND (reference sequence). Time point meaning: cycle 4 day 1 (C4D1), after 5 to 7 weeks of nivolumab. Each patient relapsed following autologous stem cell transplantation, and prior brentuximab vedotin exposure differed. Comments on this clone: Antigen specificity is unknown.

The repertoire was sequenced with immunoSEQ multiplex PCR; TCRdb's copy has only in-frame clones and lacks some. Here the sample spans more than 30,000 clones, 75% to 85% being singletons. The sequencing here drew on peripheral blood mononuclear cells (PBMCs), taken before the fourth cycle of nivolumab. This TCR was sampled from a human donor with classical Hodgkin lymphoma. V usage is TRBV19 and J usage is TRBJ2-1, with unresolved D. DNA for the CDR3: TGTGCCAGTAGTATCAGCTCCTACAATGAGCAGTTCTTC. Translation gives CASSISSYNEQFF.